This record concerns one T cell receptor beta chain sequence. Its antigen has not been determined. One base away there is no much larger clone; base qualities are not given. TCR CDR3 regions were amplified from genomic DNA by multiplex PCR using the deep immunoSEQ assay. Extracted genomic DNA from each cell subset was distributed evenly across all wells of several immunoSEQ 96-well plates, and each plate was treated as a replicate. For sorted subsets, each replicate PCR was loaded with 200 ng genomic DNA, equivalent to 25,000 to 35,000 T cell genomes. Purified libraries were measured with a Qubit 3.0 fluorometer, size-checked on a Bioanalyzer 2100, and measured again with the KAPA Library Quantification kit. A separate single-read 150-cycle Illumina NextSeq 550 flow cell was used to sequence each immunoSEQ 96-well plate. The authors' analysis ran thus. Because the immunoSEQ output held only junctional sequences and lacked quality scores, the filtering could not match the filtering applied to full-length reads. To assign V/J genes and CDR3, sequences were annotated against IMGT germline references using PyIR, a Python wrapper for IgBLAST v1.9. Reads with weak V/J assignments (E-value above 1e-6), missing CDR3, stop codons, out-of-frame junctions, or ambiguous translated residues were removed. V3J clonotypes were defined as sequences sharing the same inferred V gene, J gene, and CDR3 amino acid sequence. Percentage overlap between repertoires was calculated by dividing the number of shared unique clonotypes by the size of the smaller repertoire. Repertoire richness was assessed with RTK rarefaction, the Chao1 estimator, and Recon v2.1 estimates of unobserved clonotypes. For all TCRbeta clonotypes obtained by the gDNA method from four donors, generation probabilities were computed with OLGA. TCRdb took over this immuneACCESS table, retaining in-frame rearrangements with V and J assigned. Such tables are incomplete; in checked studies, under half of the missing clones stem from an unresolved V gene, and the remainder is unexplained. The V and J calls and clone size come from that table; D and trimming were worked out from the DNA. For this sample there are more than 2,000,000 clones; about 92% appear just once. Of the sample, 0.11% to 0.15% is held by the ten largest clones.

CDR1 and CDR2 (SGHDN, FVKESK) derive from the germline V gene. V trim: 1 base; J trim: 8 bases; unmatched bases: 7. Inclusive of the bounding cysteine and phenylalanine, the CDR3 is 14 residues long. Left in the record is the CDR3 DNA by itself, 42 bases read in frame from the first base. The data were obtained in a study of shared clonotypes between healthy human individuals (dated by TCRdb to the early 2020s). Study-wide context: A few men and a couple of women, aged 18 to 49 years, made up the cohort. Per donor, three plates each were used for CD4 naive and CD4 memory, two for CD8 naive, and one for CD8 memory. Blood TCR repertoires of about five healthy adults were deeply sequenced to estimate repertoire size and the extent of clonotype sharing between individuals. To increase sequencing depth and limit assay-specific biases, different laboratories used diverse techniques to prepare libraries and sequence TCR repertoires. Between about 0.9 and 9 billion PBMCs per donor were obtained by leukapheresis.

Points the paper makes about the study in general: Sampling was restricted to blood, and TCR repertoires in tissue are likely to differ from TCR repertoires in blood. Across four donors, about 5.2% of naive CD4, more than 3% of naive CD8, under 2.5% of memory CD4, and roughly 0.41% of memory CD8 clonotypes were shared. Pairwise subsampling led to the expectation that sequencing depth would affect the degree of clonotype sharing among donors. Larger estimated clonotype richness was generally found for naive subsets than for memory subsets. Higher generation probabilities were observed for clonotypes shared by all four sorted-subset donors than for non-shared clonotypes. Because the study included a small number of donors, the genetic and exposure-history diversity represented was limited. Even with the large sequencing depth, rarefaction of the sorted-subset datasets indicated that sequencing was incomplete.

Healthy HIV-negative adults with no recently reported acute infections or vaccinations were included as donors. Every donor was a Caucasian adult living in Nashville, Tennessee, USA. CD4+ T cells were enriched through magnetic negative selection, after which naive cells were positively selected on CD45RA and the remaining negative fraction served as the memory subset. Blood was collected by leukapheresis, and PBMCs were isolated by Ficoll-Histopaque density gradient centrifugation and then cryopreserved in liquid nitrogen vapor phase. Purity and quantity of every magnetically sorted T cell population were checked by analytical flow cytometry. Genomic DNA was isolated from each sorted fraction and quantified by UV absorbance on a Nanodrop 2000c.

Specimen: naive CD4+ T cells sorted from blood. The intended sense of this specimen's cell subset or site label: CD45RA+ positively selected. The sequence is built from TRBV14 and TRBJ1-2, and 7 junctional nucleotides match TRBD1. The receptor comes from a man younger than 35 in good health. The CDR3 here reads CASSQGDRDGGYTF. The nucleotide sequence is given as TGTGCCAGCAGCCAAGGTGACAGGGATGGAGGCTACACCTTC.